The TCR beta chain under discussion was sequenced for a study of CD8+CD57+ T cells in acquired aplastic anemia (dated by TCRdb to 2017 to 2018). General notes on the study: Extracted DNA from sorted CD4+ and CD8+ cells averaged around 3.3 ug, ranging from about 0.17 to 27.4 ug. A CD8+CD57+ expansion meant a frequency higher than the mean frequency seen in healthy subjects.

Patients chosen for sequencing had shown expansion of CD8+CD57+ cells by flow cytometry. Every patient had severe acquired aplastic anemia, diagnosed using the International Study of Aplastic Anemia and Agranulocytosis and Camitta criteria. At the time blood was sampled, none of the patients had received any therapy. In this study, sorted CD4+ and CD8+ T cells from the blood of healthy subjects and of severe aplastic anemia patients had their TCR repertoires deep-sequenced. In the USA, patient enrollment took place under clinicaltrials.gov protocols 00001620, 01623167, 00001397, 00071045, 00081523 and 00961064. Ficoll-Paque density gradient centrifugation was used to isolate peripheral blood mononuclear cells. Before DNA was extracted, CD4+ and CD8+ T cells were sorted using either FACS or magnetic beads. Genomic DNA was used as template for profiling of TCR beta VDJ combinations and CDR3 sequences. An Illumina HiSeq 2000 was the platform used for TCR repertoire sequencing. The paper's processing steps were these. Repertoires were assessed using TRBV/TRBJ rearrangement plots, CDR3 size and DJ length profiles, and Simpson's diversity index. The most abundant DNA sequence in the deep sequencing data was defined as the immunodominant clone. CDR3 amino acid sequences were checked for sharing across subjects and were also compared against the VDJdb database and published repertoires. TCRdb passed the public sequencing reads through fastp at Q25 and MiXCR, retaining productive beta sequences. For every CDR3 protein sequence, its rows merge into one entry that carries the most common genes and DNA. Clone size and V and J calls follow TCRdb, not the original study. The sample yields some 180,000 distinct CDR3 sequences; 50% to 65% were counted once. The biggest ten clones account for roughly 42% of the sample.

V is reduced by 4 bases and J by 2 bases, leaving a spacing of 13 bases between them. The CDR3 spans 14 residues, from the cysteine through the phenylalanine. The only DNA kept is the CDR3, 42 bases in frame from the first base. The germline V gene encodes CDR1 SGHRS and CDR2 YFSETQ. This clonotype appeared once. Its antigen remains unidentified. Base-call qualities are not available, and no considerably larger clone is one nucleotide away. On its own, one read is weak support. Beyond this particular receptor, the publication reports: Between patients and healthy controls, no significant difference in CD8+ Simpson's diversity was found (P=0.060). About 28 CD8+ CDR3 sequences were found in both patients and controls but appeared to be highly expressed in patients and within the immunodominant clones of the patients.

Sequences were obtained from sorted CD4+, CD8+, or CD8+CD57+ T cells (not recorded which) from PBMCs. The chain uses TRBV5-1 and TRBJ2-7; the D segment could be TRBD2, given 6 matching bases. The origin of this receptor is a human donor with aplastic anemia. The nucleotides are TGCGCCAGCAGCGCCCGGGGGAGCACCTACGAGCAGTACTTC. This gives the protein CASSARGSTYEQYF.